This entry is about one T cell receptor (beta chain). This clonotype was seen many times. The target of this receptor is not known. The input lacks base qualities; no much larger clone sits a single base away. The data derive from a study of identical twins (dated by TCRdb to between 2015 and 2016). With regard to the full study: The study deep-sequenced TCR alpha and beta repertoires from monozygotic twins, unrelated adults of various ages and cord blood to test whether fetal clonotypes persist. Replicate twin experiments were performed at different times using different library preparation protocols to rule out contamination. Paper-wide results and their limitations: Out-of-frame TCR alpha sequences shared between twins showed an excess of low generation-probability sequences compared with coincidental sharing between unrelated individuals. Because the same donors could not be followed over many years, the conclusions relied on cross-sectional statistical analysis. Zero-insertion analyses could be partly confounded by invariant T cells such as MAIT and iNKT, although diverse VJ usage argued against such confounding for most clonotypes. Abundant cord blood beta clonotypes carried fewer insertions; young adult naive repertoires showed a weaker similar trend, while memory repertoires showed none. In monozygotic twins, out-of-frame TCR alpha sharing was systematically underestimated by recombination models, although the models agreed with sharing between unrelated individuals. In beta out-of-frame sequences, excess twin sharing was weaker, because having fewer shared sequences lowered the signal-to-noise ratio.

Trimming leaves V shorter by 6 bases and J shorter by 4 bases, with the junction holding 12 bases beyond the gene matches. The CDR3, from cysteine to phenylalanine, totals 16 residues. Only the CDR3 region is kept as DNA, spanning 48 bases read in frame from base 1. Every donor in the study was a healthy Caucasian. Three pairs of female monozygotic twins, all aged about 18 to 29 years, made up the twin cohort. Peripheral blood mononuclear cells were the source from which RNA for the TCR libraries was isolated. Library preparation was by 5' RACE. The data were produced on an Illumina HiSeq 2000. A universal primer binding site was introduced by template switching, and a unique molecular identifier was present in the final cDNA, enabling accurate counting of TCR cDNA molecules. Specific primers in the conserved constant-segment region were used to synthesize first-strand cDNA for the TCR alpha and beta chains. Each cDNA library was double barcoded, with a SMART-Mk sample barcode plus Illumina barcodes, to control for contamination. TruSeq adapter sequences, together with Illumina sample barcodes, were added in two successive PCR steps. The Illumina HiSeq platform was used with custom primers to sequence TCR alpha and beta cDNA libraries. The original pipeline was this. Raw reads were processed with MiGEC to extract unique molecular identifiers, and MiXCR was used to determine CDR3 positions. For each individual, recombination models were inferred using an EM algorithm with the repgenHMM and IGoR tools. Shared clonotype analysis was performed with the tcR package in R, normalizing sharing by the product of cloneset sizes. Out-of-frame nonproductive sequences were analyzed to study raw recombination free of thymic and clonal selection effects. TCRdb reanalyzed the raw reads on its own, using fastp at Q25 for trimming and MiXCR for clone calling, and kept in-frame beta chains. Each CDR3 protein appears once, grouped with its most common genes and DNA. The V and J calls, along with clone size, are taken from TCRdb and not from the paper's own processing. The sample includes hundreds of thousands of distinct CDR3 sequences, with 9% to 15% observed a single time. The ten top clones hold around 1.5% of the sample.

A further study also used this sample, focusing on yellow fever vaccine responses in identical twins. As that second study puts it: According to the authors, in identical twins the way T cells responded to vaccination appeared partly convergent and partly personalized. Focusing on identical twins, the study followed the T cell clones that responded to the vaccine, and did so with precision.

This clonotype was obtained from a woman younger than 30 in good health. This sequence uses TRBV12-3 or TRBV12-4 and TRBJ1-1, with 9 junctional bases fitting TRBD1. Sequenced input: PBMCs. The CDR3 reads CASREQQGAGGTEAFF. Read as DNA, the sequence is TGTGCCAGCAGGGAACAACAGGGGGCAGGAGGCACTGAAGCTTTCTTT.